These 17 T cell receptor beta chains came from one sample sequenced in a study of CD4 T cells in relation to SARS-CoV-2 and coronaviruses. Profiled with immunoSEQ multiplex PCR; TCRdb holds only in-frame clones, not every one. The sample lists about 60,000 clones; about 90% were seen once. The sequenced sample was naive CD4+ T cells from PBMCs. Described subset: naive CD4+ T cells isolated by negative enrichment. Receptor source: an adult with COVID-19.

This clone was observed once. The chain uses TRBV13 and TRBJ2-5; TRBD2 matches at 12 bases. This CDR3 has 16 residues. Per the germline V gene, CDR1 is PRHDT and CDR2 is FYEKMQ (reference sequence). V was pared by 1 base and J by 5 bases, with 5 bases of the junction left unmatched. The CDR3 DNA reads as TGTGCCAGCAGCTTAGTGGCTAGCGGGAGGGCGGAGACCCAGTACTTC. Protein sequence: CASSLVASGRAETQYF.

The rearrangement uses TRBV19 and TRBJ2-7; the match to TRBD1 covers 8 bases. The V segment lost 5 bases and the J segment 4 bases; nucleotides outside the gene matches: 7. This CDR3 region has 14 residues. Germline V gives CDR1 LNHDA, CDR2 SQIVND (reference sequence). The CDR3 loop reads CASSDTGGIYEQYF. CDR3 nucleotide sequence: TGTGCCAGTAGTGATACAGGGGGTATATACGAGCAGTACTTC.

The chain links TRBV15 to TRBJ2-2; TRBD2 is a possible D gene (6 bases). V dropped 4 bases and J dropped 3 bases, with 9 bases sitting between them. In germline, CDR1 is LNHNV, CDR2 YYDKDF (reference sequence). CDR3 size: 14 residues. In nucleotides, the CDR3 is TGTGCCACCAGCATAGCGGCCCACACCGGGGAGCTGTTTTTT. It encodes CATSIAAHTGELFF.

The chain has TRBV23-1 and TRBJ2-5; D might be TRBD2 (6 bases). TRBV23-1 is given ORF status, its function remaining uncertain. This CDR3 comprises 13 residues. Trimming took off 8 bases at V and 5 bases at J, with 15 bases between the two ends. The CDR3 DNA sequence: TGCGCCAGCTCCGAAGGGGCGGGGGAGACCCAGTACTTC. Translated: CASSEGAGETQYF.

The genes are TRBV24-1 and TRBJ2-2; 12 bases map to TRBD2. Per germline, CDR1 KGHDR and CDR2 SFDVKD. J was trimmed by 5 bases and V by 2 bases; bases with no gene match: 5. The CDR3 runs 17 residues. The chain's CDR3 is CATSDSPGLAGTGELFF. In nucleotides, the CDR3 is TGTGCCACCAGTGATTCTCCGGGACTAGCGGGTACCGGGGAGCTGTTTTTT.

The CDR3 nucleotides read TGTGCCAGCAGTCAGCCCTATGGCTACACCTTC. Its translation is CASSQPYGYTF. This chain joins TRBV28 and TRBJ1-2; D is unresolved. This CDR3 contains 11 residues. V lost 5 bases and J 4 bases, leaving 5 bases between the germline ends. Germline CDR1 is MDHEN and CDR2 is SYDVKM.

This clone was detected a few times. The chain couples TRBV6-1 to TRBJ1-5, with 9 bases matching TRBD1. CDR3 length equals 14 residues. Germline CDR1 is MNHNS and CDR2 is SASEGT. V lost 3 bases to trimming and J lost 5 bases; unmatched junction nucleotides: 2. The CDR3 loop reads CASSDRTGDQPQHF. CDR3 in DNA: TGTGCCAGCAGTGATAGGACAGGGGATCAGCCCCAGCATTTT.

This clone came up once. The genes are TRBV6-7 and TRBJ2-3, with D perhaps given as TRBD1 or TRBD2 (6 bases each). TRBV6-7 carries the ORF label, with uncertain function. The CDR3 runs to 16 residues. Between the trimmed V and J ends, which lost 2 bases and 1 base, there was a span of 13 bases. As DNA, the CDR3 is TGTGCCAGCAGTTACAAGGGGGACTGTCGCACAGATACGCAGTATTTT. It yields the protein CASSYKGDCRTDTQYF.

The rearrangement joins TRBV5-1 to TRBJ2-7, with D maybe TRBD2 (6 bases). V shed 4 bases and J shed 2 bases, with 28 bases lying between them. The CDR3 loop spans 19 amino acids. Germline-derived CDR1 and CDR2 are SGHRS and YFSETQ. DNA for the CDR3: TGCGCCAGCAGCGATAAAAGACTGGAGGGATCCGTCGTGGCCTACGAGCAGTACTTC. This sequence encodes CASSDKRLEGSVVAYEQYF.

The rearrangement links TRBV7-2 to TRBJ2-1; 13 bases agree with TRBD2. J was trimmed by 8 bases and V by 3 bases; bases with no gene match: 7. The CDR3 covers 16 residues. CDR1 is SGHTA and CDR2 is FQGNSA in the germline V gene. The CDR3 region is CASSFIGTSGIDEQFF. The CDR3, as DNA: TGTGCCAGCAGCTTCATTGGGACTAGCGGGATAGATGAGCAGTTCTTC.

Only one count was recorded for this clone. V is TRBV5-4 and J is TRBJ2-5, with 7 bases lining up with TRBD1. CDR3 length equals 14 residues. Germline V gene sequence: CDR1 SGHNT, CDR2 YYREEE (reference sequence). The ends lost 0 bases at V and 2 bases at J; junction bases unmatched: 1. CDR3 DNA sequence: TGTGCCAGCAGCTTGGCCAGGGGGCAAGAGACCCAGTACTTC. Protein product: CASSLARGQETQYF.

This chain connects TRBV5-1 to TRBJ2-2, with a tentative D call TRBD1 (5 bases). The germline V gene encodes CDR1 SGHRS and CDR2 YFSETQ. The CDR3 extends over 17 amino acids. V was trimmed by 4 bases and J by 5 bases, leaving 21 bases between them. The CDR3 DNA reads TGCGCCAGCAGCCCGACGGTTCGCCAGGGTAATACCGGGGAGCTGTTTTTT. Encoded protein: CASSPTVRQGNTGELFF.

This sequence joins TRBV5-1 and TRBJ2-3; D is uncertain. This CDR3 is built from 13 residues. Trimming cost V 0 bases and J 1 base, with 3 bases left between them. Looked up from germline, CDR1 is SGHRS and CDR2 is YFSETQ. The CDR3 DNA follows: TGCGCCAGCAGCTTGGGGGGCACAGATACGCAGTATTTT. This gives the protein CASSLGGTDTQYF.

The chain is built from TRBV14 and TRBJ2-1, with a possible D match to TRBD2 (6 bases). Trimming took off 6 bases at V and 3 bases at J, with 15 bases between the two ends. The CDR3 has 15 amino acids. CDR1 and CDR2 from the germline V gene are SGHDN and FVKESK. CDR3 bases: TGTGCCAGCAGACCCACTAGCCCGCTCTACAATGAGCAGTTCTTC. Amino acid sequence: CASRPTSPLYNEQFF.

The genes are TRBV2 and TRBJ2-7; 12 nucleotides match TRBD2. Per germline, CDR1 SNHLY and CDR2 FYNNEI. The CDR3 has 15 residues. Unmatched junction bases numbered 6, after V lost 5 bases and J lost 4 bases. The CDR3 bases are TGTGCCAGCAGTAAAGGACTAGCGGGAATTTACGAGCAGTACTTC. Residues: CASSKGLAGIYEQYF.

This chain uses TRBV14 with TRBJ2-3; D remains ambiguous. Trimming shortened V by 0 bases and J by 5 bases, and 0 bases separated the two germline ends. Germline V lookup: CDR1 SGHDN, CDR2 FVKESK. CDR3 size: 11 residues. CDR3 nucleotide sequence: TGTGCCAGCAGCCAAGAAGATACGCAGTATTTT. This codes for CASSQEDTQYF.

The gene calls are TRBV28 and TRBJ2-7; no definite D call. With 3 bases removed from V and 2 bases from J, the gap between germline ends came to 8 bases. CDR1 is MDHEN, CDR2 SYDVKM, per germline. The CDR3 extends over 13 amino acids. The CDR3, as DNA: TGTGCCAGCAGTTTGACTGGACCCTACGAGCAGTACTTC. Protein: CASSLTGPYEQYF.